These 25 T cell receptor beta chains were all obtained from the same sample, sequenced in a study of blood T cell repertoires in COVID-19. Clones were sequenced by immunoSEQ multiplex PCR, and TCRdb holds only the in-frame ones, with some missing. The sample has approximately 190,000 clones; around four fifths are singletons. Material for sequencing was peripheral blood. The receptors come from a young man with active or convalescent COVID-19.

J is TRBJ1-6 and V is TRBV19, with 10 bases matching TRBD1. The V and J ends lost 4 bases and 6 bases, in that order; junction bases with no gene match: 3. The CDR3 runs 15 residues. Per the germline V gene, CDR1 is LNHDA and CDR2 is SQIVND (reference sequence). The CDR3 sequence is CASSSRDRGNSPLHF. Written as DNA, the CDR3 is TGTGCCAGTAGTAGCCGGGACAGGGGTAATTCACCCCTCCACTTT.

In this sample, this clone turned up once. V is TRBV12-3 or TRBV12-4 and J is TRBJ2-1; D uncertain. V was clipped by 2 bases and J by 7 bases, with 6 bases between them. This CDR3 spans 12 amino acids. CDR3 coding DNA: TGTGCCAGCAGTTTACTAGTGAATGAGCAGTTCTTC. Residues: CASSLLVNEQFF.

The chain employs TRBV29-1 and TRBJ1-1; D unresolved. The germline V and J ends were trimmed by 6 bases and 7 bases, with 12 bases remaining between them. The CDR3 length is 11 residues. In germline, CDR1 is SQVTM, CDR2 ANQGSEA. CDR3 region: CSVHRSGEAFF. DNA for the CDR3: TGCAGCGTCCACCGGTCGGGTGAAGCTTTCTTT. The variable domain in full, with the rest retrieved from reference TRBV29-1 and TRBJ1-1, is SAVISQKPSRDICQRGTSLTIQCQVDSQVTMMFWYRQQPGQSLTLIATANQGSEATYESGFVIDKFPISRPNLTFSTLTVSNMSPEDSSIYLCSVHRSGEAFFGQGTRLTVV.

The table lists this clone with a few counts. The chain employs TRBV4-2 and TRBJ2-7; 9 nucleotides line up with TRBD2. This CDR3 comprises 17 residues. V was pared by 0 bases and J by 5 bases, with 11 bases of the junction left unmatched. Per germline, CDR1 LGHNA and CDR2 YNFKEQ. CDR3 sequence (DNA): TGTGCCAGCAGCCAAGATTGGTCTAGCGGGGAATATGACGAGCAGTACGTC. This gives the protein CASSQDWSSGEYDEQYV.

V usage is TRBV4-3 and J usage is TRBJ2-5; a weak D match, TRBD2 (5 bases). Trimming removed 4 bases at V and 7 bases at J, with 19 bases between. This CDR3 comprises 15 residues. Germline CDR1 LGHNA, CDR2 YSLEER. The CDR3 DNA follows: TGCGCCAGCAGCCTCGATGCAAACAAACGGGGGACCCAGTACTTC. Protein: CASSLDANKRGTQYF.

Turning to this clone: The junction departs from germline at one end; a sequencing error may be responsible. V is TRBV5-4 and J is TRBJ2-1; D is unclear. The germline CDR1 and CDR2 sequences are SGHNT and YYREEE (reference sequence). The CDR3 loop spans 11 amino acids. The CDR3 protein is CASSSDNEQFF. CDR3 DNA: TGTGCCAGCAGCTCCGACAATGAGCAGTTCTTC.

The chain has TRBV12-5 and TRBJ1-4, with D possibly being TRBD1 (5 bases). This CDR3 has 15 amino acids. Germline V gene lookup returns CDR1 LGHNT and CDR2 FRNRAP. Trimming removed 2 bases at V and 5 bases at J, with 12 bases between. The CDR3 nucleotides read TGTGCTAGTGGTTTGAGTCTCCAGGGAAATGAAAAACTGTTTTTT. Its protein product is CASGLSLQGNEKLFF.

The J gene is TRBJ1-2, the V gene TRBV5-6, with 7 bases identical to TRBD1. The CDR3 spans 13 residues. J lost 5 bases, V lost 5 bases, and 6 bases had no gene match. Germline V CDR1 and CDR2: SGHDT, YYEEEE. For the CDR3, the DNA is TGTGCCAGCAGTGCCGGGACAGCATATGGCTACACCTTC. Residues: CASSAGTAYGYTF.

The rearrangement links TRBV25-1 to TRBJ2-5; 13 bases match TRBD2. After removal of 4 bases from V and 7 bases from J, the junction contained 12 bases not matched to a gene. Germline lookup yields CDR1 MGHDK and CDR2 SYGVNS. The CDR3 length is 17 residues. The CDR3 bases are TGTGCCAGCAGTGGGACTAGCGGGAGCCTCTTTGGGGGGACCCAGTACTTC. Protein sequence: CASSGTSGSLFGGTQYF.

This chain connects TRBV2 to TRBJ2-7; D is undetermined. The CDR3 extends over 12 amino acids. Looked up from germline, CDR1 is SNHLY and CDR2 is FYNNEI. Trimming pared 3 bases from V and 5 bases from J, leaving 8 bases between. In DNA, the CDR3 is TGTGCCAGCAGTGACGTAGCCCACGAGCAGTACTTC. Residues: CASSDVAHEQYF.

The V gene is TRBV28, the J gene TRBJ1-2; D is possibly TRBD1 (6 bases). V was trimmed by 10 bases and J by 5 bases, leaving 17 bases between them. The CDR3 consists of 13 residues. From germline, CDR1 is MDHEN and CDR2 SYDVKM. Here the CDR3 reads CATIDPGDYGYTF. For the CDR3, the DNA is TGTGCCACCATCGATCCAGGGGATTATGGCTACACCTTC.

This clone was seen a single time. The chain employs TRBV11-2 and TRBJ2-2, with a possible D match to TRBD1 (6 bases). CDR1 is SGHAT and CDR2 is FQNNGV in the germline V gene. The CDR3 loop spans 18 amino acids. Trimming pared 2 bases from V and 2 bases from J, leaving 18 bases between. This CDR3 reads CASSLTLGQGSNTGELFF. The CDR3 DNA sequence: TGTGCCAGCAGCTTAACATTAGGGCAGGGGTCAAACACCGGGGAGCTGTTTTTT.

This clone was detected only a few times. The chain has TRBV6-2 or TRBV6-3 and TRBJ1-3; D is unclear. The germline V gene has CDR1 MNHEY and CDR2 SVGEGT. This CDR3 has 13 residues. The V end lost 4 bases, the J end lost 2 bases, and 6 bases lay between the germline ends. The CDR3 DNA follows: TGTGCCAGCAGTTCCCGCGCTGGAAACACCATATATTTT. It codes for CASSSRAGNTIYF.

The rearrangement links TRBV30 to TRBJ2-1, with a possible D match to TRBD1 (6 bases). The CDR3 sequence is 13 residues long. V lost 3 bases, J lost 5 bases, and 11 bases lay in between. Germline V gives CDR1 GTSNPN, CDR2 SVGIG (reference sequence). The CDR3 sequence: CAWSRTVNNEQFF. CDR3 DNA: TGTGCCTGGAGCCGGACAGTTAACAATGAGCAGTTCTTC. The variable domain in full, completed from reference TRBV30 and TRBJ2-1, reads SQTIHQWPATLVQPVGSPLSLECTVEGTSNPNLYWYRQAAGRGLQLLFYSVGIGQISSEVPQNLSASRPQDRQFILSSKKLLLSDSGFYLCAWSRTVNNEQFFGPGTRLTVL.

The V gene is TRBV7-3, the J gene TRBJ2-2, with D possibly matching TRBD2 (7 bases). Germline V lookup: CDR1 SGHTA, CDR2 FQGTGA. V gave up 5 bases and J gave up 0 bases, with 16 bases separating them. The CDR3 extends over 17 amino acids. The CDR3 DNA sequence: TGTGCCAGCAGCCAGGAGTGGCGGGGGCCGAACACCGGGGAGCTGTTTTTT. This encodes CASSQEWRGPNTGELFF.

The V and J genes are TRBV29-1 and TRBJ2-3; the D gene is possibly TRBD1 (5 bases). The CDR3 is 14 amino acids. Germline CDR1 is SQVTM and CDR2 is ANQGSEA. Trimming took 5 bases from V and 2 from J, leaving 14 bases between them. The CDR3 region is CSVSAGFSTDTQYF. The CDR3 DNA is TGCAGCGTTTCCGCAGGGTTCTCCACAGATACGCAGTATTTT.

As concerns this clone: One end of the junction does not line up with germline, which may come from a read error. The V gene is TRBV7-7, the J gene TRBJ2-2; 7 nucleotides match TRBD1. Germline CDR1 and CDR2: SSHAT and FNYEAQ (reference sequence). The CDR3 consists of 15 residues. CDR3 sequence: CASSLQGINTGELFF. The CDR3 DNA reads TGTGCTAGCAGCTTACAGGGGATTAACACCGGGGAGCTGTTTTTT.

The rearrangement links TRBV4-2 to TRBJ1-1; 9 nucleotides line up with TRBD1. The V segment lost 4 bases and the J segment 5 bases; nucleotides outside the gene matches: 5. Germline V gives CDR1 LGHNA, CDR2 YNFKEQ. There are 14 residues in the CDR3. The CDR3 protein is CASSPETGGTEAFF. CDR3 nucleotides: TGTGCCAGCAGCCCCGAGACAGGGGGGACTGAAGCTTTCTTT.

The chain couples TRBV7-8 to TRBJ2-1; 10 nucleotides align to TRBD2. The germline V gene has CDR1 SGHVS and CDR2 FQNEAQ. The V gene end was trimmed by 6 bases and the J gene end by 9 bases; junction bases not matched to a gene: 8. The CDR3 consists of 14 residues. The CDR3 nucleotides are TGTGCCAGCAGACGAGCGGGGGGGCCTGGTGAGCAGTTCTTC. It yields the protein CASRRAGGPGEQFF.

The chain employs TRBV15 and TRBJ1-1; D may be TRBD1 (5 bases). Germline loops: CDR1 LNHNV, CDR2 YYDKDF (reference sequence). V shed 2 bases and J shed 1 base, with 20 bases lying between them. The CDR3 sequence is 18 residues long. The CDR3 spells CATSRPDPDTTTNTEAFF. In DNA, the CDR3 is TGTGCCACCAGCAGACCCGACCCGGACACAACTACGAACACTGAAGCTTTCTTT.

In its sample, this clone was seen a few times. The chain combines TRBV14 with TRBJ1-3, with 9 bases identical to TRBD1. V trimming: 0 bases; J trimming: 0 bases; junction bases outside the gene matches: 12. The CDR3 has 20 residues. Per the germline V gene, CDR1 is SGHDN and CDR2 is FVKESK. CDR3 in DNA: TGTGCCAGCAGCCAAGACCCGGGAAGGGGGACAGGGACCTCTGGAAACACCATATATTTT. It is translated as CASSQDPGRGTGTSGNTIYF.

This chain uses TRBV4-1 with TRBJ2-4, with 8 nucleotides matching TRBD1. The V segment lost 0 bases and the J segment 6 bases; nucleotides outside the gene matches: 4. This CDR3 has 15 amino acids. Germline V gene data show CDR1 as MGHRA and CDR2 as YSYEKL. CDR3: CASSQDRGLGNIQYF. The CDR3, as DNA: TGCGCCAGCAGCCAAGACAGGGGGCTGGGAAACATTCAGTACTTC.

This clone was counted a single time. The V and J genes are TRBV3-1 (or the pseudogene TRBV3-2) and TRBJ1-1, with a possible D match to TRBD1 (5 bases). V dropped 3 bases and J dropped 5 bases, with 16 bases sitting between them. There are 15 residues in the CDR3. Germline CDR1 reads LGHDT; CDR2 reads YNNKEL (reference sequence). The CDR3 loop reads CASSQGSGLVTEAFF. DNA of the CDR3: TGTGCCAGCAGCCAGGGGTCAGGGTTGGTAACTGAAGCTTTCTTT.

The sample holds one count of this clone. The V and J genes are TRBV18 and TRBJ1-5; TRBD1 matches 7 bases. V trimming: 3 bases; J trimming: 3 bases; junction bases outside the gene matches: 8. This CDR3 comprises 16 residues. The germline CDR1 and CDR2 sequences are KGHSH and LQKENI. The DNA of the CDR3 is TGTGCCAGCTCACCCCCGAATGACAGGGCCAATCAGCCCCAGCATTTT. As protein: CASSPPNDRANQPQHF. Combining the CDR3 with reference TRBV18 and TRBJ1-5 gives the whole variable domain NAGVMQNPRHLVRRRGQEARLRCSPMKGHSHVYWYRQLPEEGLKFMVYLQKENIIDESGMPKERFSAEFPKEGPSILRIQQVVRGDSAAYFCASSPPNDRANQPQHFGDGTRLSIL.

V usage is TRBV27 and J usage is TRBJ1-1; D is uncertain. Between the trimmed V and J ends, which lost 0 bases and 8 bases, there was a span of 10 bases. Germline loops: CDR1 MNHEY, CDR2 SMNVEV (reference sequence). The CDR3 extends over 13 amino acids. The CDR3 is CASSLSSRVEAFF. In nucleotides, the CDR3 is TGTGCCAGCAGTTTATCGTCGAGAGTGGAAGCTTTCTTT.